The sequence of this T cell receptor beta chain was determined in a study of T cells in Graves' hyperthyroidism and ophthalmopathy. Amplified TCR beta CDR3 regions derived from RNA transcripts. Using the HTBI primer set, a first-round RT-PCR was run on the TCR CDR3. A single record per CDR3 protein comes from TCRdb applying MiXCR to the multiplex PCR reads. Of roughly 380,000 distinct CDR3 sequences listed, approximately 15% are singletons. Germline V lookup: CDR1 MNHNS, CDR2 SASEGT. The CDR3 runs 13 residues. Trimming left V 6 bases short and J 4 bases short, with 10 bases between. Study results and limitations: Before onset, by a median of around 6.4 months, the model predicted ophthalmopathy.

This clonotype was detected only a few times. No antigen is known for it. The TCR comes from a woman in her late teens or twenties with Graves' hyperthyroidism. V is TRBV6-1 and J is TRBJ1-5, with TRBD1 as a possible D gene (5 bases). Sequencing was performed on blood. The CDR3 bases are TGTGCCAGCAGCCCGACAGAGAATCAGCCCCAGCATTTT. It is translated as CASSPTENQPQHF.